The 25 T cell receptor beta chains presented below share a single source sample, sequenced in a study of T cell responses to AZD1222 COVID-19 vaccine. Sequencing was performed with immunoSEQ multiplex PCR; in TCRdb, only in-frame clones are kept and a portion is missing. The sample lists approximately 180,000 clones, around 90% occurring once. The sample in question was peripheral blood, obtained on day 0 of AZD1222 vaccination. The receptors stem from an adult in good health.

The rearrangement uses TRBV6-4 and TRBJ2-1, with D tentatively TRBD2 (6 bases). Trimming took 5 bases from V and 1 from J, leaving 12 bases between them. In germline, CDR1 is MRHNA, CDR2 SNTAGT. This CDR3 comprises 15 residues. CDR3 loop: CASSPLADSYNEQFF. The CDR3, as DNA: TGTGCCAGCAGTCCACTAGCTGATTCCTACAATGAGCAGTTCTTC.

The CDR3 sequence: CASSLVPVGFYEQYF. The CDR3 nucleotides read TGTGCCAGCAGCTTAGTCCCGGTGGGGTTCTACGAGCAGTACTTC. The chain is built from TRBV11-2 and TRBJ2-7; no firm D call. Per germline, CDR1 SGHAT and CDR2 FQNNGV. This CDR3 has 15 residues. V shed 1 base and J shed 3 bases, with 13 bases lying between them.

About this clone: This sample includes further DNA sequences coding for the same CDR3. J is TRBJ1-5 and V is TRBV19, with no clear D. The V and J ends lost 2 bases and 2 bases respectively, with 7 bases between them. CDR1 is LNHDA, CDR2 SQIVND, per germline (reference sequence). The CDR3 extends over 14 amino acids. The CDR3: CASSIPGGNQPQHF. CDR3 nucleotides: TGTGCCAGTAGTATACCCGGGGGCAATCAGCCCCAGCATTTT.

V usage is TRBV7-7 and J usage is TRBJ2-5; TRBD2 agrees at 7 bases. Germline V gene data show CDR1 as SSHAT and CDR2 as FNYEAQ (reference sequence). The V gene end was trimmed by 5 bases and the J gene end by 3 bases; junction bases not matched to a gene: 12. CDR3 length: 16 residues. The CDR3 DNA sequence: TGTGCCAGCAGCCGCGGACAAGGGCTAGCGGAAGAGACCCAGTACTTC. Translated: CASSRGQGLAEETQYF.

CDR3 DNA: TGTGCCAGCAGTGGTGCTGGGCGAATTCTACCCCAGCATTTT. Translating gives CASSGAGRILPQHF. This sequence joins TRBV2 and TRBJ1-5; D is unresolved. The CDR3 loop spans 14 amino acids. The germline V and J ends were trimmed by 4 bases and 10 bases, with 17 bases remaining between them. The germline CDR1 and CDR2 sequences are SNHLY and FYNNEI.

J is TRBJ2-3 and V is TRBV9; weak D call: TRBD2 (5 bases). V lost 4 bases and J lost 6, with 15 bases in between. Germline V lookup: CDR1 SGDLS, CDR2 YYNGEE. The CDR3 runs to 14 residues. The CDR3 spells CASSLRLIDDTQYF. CDR3 nucleotide sequence: TGTGCCAGCAGCCTAAGACTAATCGATGATACGCAGTATTTT.

DNA for the CDR3: TGTGCCAGCAGCTTAGAACAGGGGTTCTACGAGCAGTACTTC. Translation: CASSLEQGFYEQYF. The rearrangement uses TRBV11-2 and TRBJ2-7, with 7 bases identical to TRBD1. The CDR3 is made up of 14 amino acids. CDR1 SGHAT and CDR2 FQNNGV come from the germline V gene. Losses at the gene ends were 0 bases for V and 3 bases for J; bases not matched to a gene: 2.

This chain links TRBV15 with TRBJ1-4; D unclear. Germline V gene sequence: CDR1 LNHNV, CDR2 YYDKDF (reference sequence). There are 15 residues in the CDR3. V shed 0 bases and J shed 4 bases, with 9 bases lying between them. The CDR3 loop reads CATSRDLGGNEKLFF. The CDR3, as DNA: TGTGCCACCAGCAGAGATCTAGGTGGTAATGAAAAACTGTTTTTT.

CDR3 sequence reads: CASSWAFYNEQFF. As DNA, the CDR3 is TGTGCCAGCAGCTGGGCCTTTTACAATGAGCAGTTCTTC. The V gene is TRBV11-2, the J gene TRBJ2-1; D ambiguous. The germline V gene encodes CDR1 SGHAT and CDR2 FQNNGV. The germline V and J ends were trimmed by 4 bases and 4 bases, with 8 bases remaining between them. The CDR3 covers 13 residues. Full variable domain (missing parts from reference TRBV11-2 and TRBJ2-1): EAGVAQSPRYKIIEKRQSVAFWCNPISGHATLYWYQQILGQGPKLLIQFQNNGVVDDSQLPKDRFSAERLKGVDSTLKIQPAKLEDSAVYLCASSWAFYNEQFFGPGTRLTVL.

This chain connects TRBV19 to TRBJ1-5; maybe TRBD1 (6 bases). The germline CDR1 and CDR2 sequences are LNHDA and SQIVND (reference sequence). This CDR3 is built from 14 residues. The CDR3 protein is CARLDSHSNQPQHF. CDR3 nucleotide sequence: TGTGCGCGCTTGGACAGCCATAGCAATCAGCCCCAGCATTTT. Filled out from reference TRBV19 and TRBJ1-5, the complete variable domain reads DGGITQSPKYLFRKEGQNVTLSCEQNLNHDAMYWYRQDPGQGLRLIYYSQIVNDFQKGDIAEGYSVSREKKESFPLTVTSAQKNPTAFYLCARLDSHSNQPQHFGDGTRLSIL.

V gene TRBV19 combines with J gene TRBJ1-2; D not resolved. Germline V gene sequence: CDR1 LNHDA, CDR2 SQIVND (reference sequence). V was pared by 10 bases and J by 0 bases, with 12 bases between. CDR3 size: 13 residues. CDR3: CATSTVTNYGYTF. The CDR3 DNA sequence: TGTGCCACCTCTACAGTAACTAACTATGGCTACACCTTC.

The chain couples TRBV5-1 to TRBJ2-3, with 9 bases that match TRBD2. The CDR3 loop spans 15 amino acids. J gave up 2 bases and V 2 bases, and 3 bases lay outside the gene matches. Germline CDR1 is SGHRS and CDR2 is YFSETQ. CDR3 nucleotide sequence: TGCGCCAGCAGCTTCGAGCGGGGGGACACAGATACGCAGTATTTT. Protein product: CASSFERGDTDTQYF.

Comment on this clone: Germline is not matched at one junction end, which may reflect a read error. The V call is TRBV19, the J call TRBJ1-5; D uncertain. CDR1 LNHDA and CDR2 SQIVND come from the germline V gene (reference sequence). CDR3 length: 14 residues. The CDR3 spells CASSVDSPNQPQHF. In DNA form, the CDR3 reads TGTGCCAGTAGTGTAGACTCCCCTAATCAGCCCCAGCATTTT.

V usage is TRBV19 and J usage is TRBJ1-6, with 7 bases identical to TRBD1. Germline loops: CDR1 LNHDA, CDR2 SQIVND (reference sequence). V dropped 5 bases and J dropped 9; count of bases not matched to a gene: 7. The CDR3 has 14 amino acids. CDR3: CASSLTGSGSPLHF. For the CDR3, the DNA is TGTGCCAGTAGTCTGACAGGGTCAGGTTCACCCCTCCACTTT.

This clone was seen more than once but under ten times. The genes are TRBV4-1 and TRBJ1-2, with D hard to call. V was clipped by 4 bases and J by 2 bases, with 14 bases between them. Looked up from germline, CDR1 is MGHRA and CDR2 is YSYEKL. CDR3 length: 15 residues. CDR3 protein: CASSPIRVGNYGYTF. CDR3 nucleotide sequence: TGCGCCAGCAGCCCCATACGGGTAGGGAACTATGGCTACACCTTC.

The V gene is TRBV6-4, the J gene TRBJ2-1; tentative D call: TRBD2 (5 bases). Trimming shortened V by 1 base and J by 6 bases, and 13 bases separated the two germline ends. This CDR3 has 15 residues. Germline V gives CDR1 MRHNA, CDR2 SNTAGT. The CDR3 spells CASSDLASPTNEQFF. Written as DNA, the CDR3 is TGTGCCAGCAGTGACTTGGCTAGCCCGACCAATGAGCAGTTCTTC.

The V call is TRBV27, the J call TRBJ1-1; the match to TRBD1 covers 7 bases. CDR1 is MNHEY, CDR2 SMNVEV, per germline (reference sequence). The trim removed 5 bases at V and 0 bases at J, leaving 6 bases unmatched. The CDR3 sequence is 15 residues long. The CDR3 spells CASSPRGVVNTEAFF. The CDR3 DNA follows: TGTGCCAGCAGTCCCAGGGGGGTTGTGAACACTGAAGCTTTCTTT.

This chain uses TRBV30 with TRBJ1-1, with 9 bases aligning to TRBD1. Germline CDR1 is GTSNPN and CDR2 is SVGIG (reference sequence). V lost 2 bases and J lost 5; bases outside the gene matches: 6. This CDR3 spans 14 amino acids. CDR3 sequence reads: CAWSRDRARTEAFF. The CDR3 nucleotides read TGTGCCTGGAGTCGGGACAGGGCAAGGACTGAAGCTTTCTTT.

This clone was counted a single time. The rearrangement links TRBV19 to TRBJ2-2; D might be TRBD1 or TRBD2, each matching 5 bases. Germline CDR1 LNHDA, CDR2 SQIVND (reference sequence). CDR3 length: 15 residues. Trimming pared 3 bases from V and 5 bases from J, leaving 13 bases between. The chain's CDR3 is CASSIKGSGTGELFF. DNA of the CDR3: TGTGCCAGTAGTATTAAGGGGTCGGGGACCGGGGAGCTGTTTTTT.

The rearrangement uses TRBV23-1 and TRBJ1-6; 10 bases are a match to TRBD1. TRBV23-1 is an ORF, with its function uncertain. The CDR3 consists of 17 residues. Trimming at V came to 1 base and at J to 13 bases, leaving 13 bases not matched to a gene. The CDR3 protein is CASSQLGAGTGAGPLHF. The DNA of the CDR3 is TGCGCCAGCAGTCAATTGGGGGCAGGGACAGGGGCAGGGCCCCTCCACTTT.

The chain couples TRBV6-1 to TRBJ1-4; D is ambiguous. V lost 1 base to trimming and J lost 7 bases, with 10 bases between them. CDR1 and CDR2 from the germline V gene are MNHNS and SASEGT. This CDR3 is built from 14 residues. The CDR3 is CASSEVIGFEKLFF. CDR3 bases: TGTGCCAGCAGTGAAGTTATAGGGTTTGAAAAACTGTTTTTT.

The CDR3 protein is CASSEQGVHTEAFF. Written as DNA, the CDR3 is TGTGCCAGCAGCGAGCAGGGGGTCCACACTGAAGCTTTCTTT. This chain joins TRBV2 and TRBJ1-1; TRBD1 aligns across 7 bases. The CDR3 is 14 residues long. Germline assignment: CDR1 SNHLY and CDR2 FYNNEI. V lost 6 bases to trimming and J lost 3 bases; unmatched junction nucleotides: 7.

V gene TRBV6-4 combines with J gene TRBJ2-7; TRBD2 might be the D (5 bases). This CDR3 is built from 12 residues. V was shortened by 9 bases and J by 11 bases, with 20 bases between the two germline ends. From germline, CDR1 is MRHNA and CDR2 SNTAGT. The DNA of the CDR3 is TGTGCCAGGAATTTTCTGAGGGAGTATGAGTACTTC. Protein: CARNFLREYEYF.

This clone was counted between two and nine times. J is TRBJ1-5 and V is TRBV16; D might be TRBD1 (5 bases). CDR1 and CDR2 (germline): KGHSY, FQNENV. The CDR3 contains 15 residues. Between the trimmed V and J ends, which lost 1 base and 2 bases, there was a span of 9 bases. The DNA for the CDR3 is TGTGCCAGCAGCCAATTCAGGGACGGCAATCAGCCCCAGCATTTT. Translating gives CASSQFRDGNQPQHF. Looking up the rest from reference TRBV16 and TRBJ1-5 gives the full variable domain: GEEVAQTPKHLVRGEGQKAKLYCAPIKGHSYVFWYQQVLKNEFKFLISFQNENVFDETGMPKERFSAKCLPNSPCSLEIQATKLEDSAVYFCASSQFRDGNQPQHFGDGTRLSIL.

V gene TRBV28 combines with J gene TRBJ2-7; D is perhaps TRBD2 (6 bases). Germline CDR1 reads MDHEN; CDR2 reads SYDVKM. CDR3 length: 14 amino acids. The ends were cut back, 10 bases at V and 2 bases at J, with 18 bases in the middle. CDR3 in DNA: TGTGCCACCGTAGCTCTCCCGGGGGCCTACGAGCAGTACTTC. Amino acid sequence: CATVALPGAYEQYF.